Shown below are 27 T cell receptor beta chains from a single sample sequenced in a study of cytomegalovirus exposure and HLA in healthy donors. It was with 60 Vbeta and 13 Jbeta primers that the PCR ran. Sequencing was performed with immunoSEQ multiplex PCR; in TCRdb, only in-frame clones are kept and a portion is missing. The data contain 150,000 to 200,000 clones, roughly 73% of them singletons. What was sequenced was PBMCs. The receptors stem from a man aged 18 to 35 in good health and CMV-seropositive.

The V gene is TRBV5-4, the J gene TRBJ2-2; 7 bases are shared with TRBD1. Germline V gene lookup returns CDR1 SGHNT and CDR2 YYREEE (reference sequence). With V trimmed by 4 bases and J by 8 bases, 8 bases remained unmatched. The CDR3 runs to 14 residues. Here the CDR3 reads CASSPDRASGELFF. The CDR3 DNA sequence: TGTGCCAGCAGCCCTGACAGGGCGTCGGGGGAGCTGTTTTTT.

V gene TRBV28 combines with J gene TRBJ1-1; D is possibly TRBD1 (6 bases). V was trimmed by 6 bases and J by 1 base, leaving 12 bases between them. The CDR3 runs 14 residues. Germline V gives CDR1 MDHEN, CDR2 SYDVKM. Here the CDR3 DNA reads TGTGCCAGCAGACTAGACAGGAGGAACACTGAAGCTTTCTTT. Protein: CASRLDRRNTEAFF.

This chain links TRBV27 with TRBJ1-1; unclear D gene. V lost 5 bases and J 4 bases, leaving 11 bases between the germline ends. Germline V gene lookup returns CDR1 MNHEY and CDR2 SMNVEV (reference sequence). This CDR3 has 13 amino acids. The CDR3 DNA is TGTGCCAGCAGTGGACTCATGAGCACTGAAGCTTTCTTT. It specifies CASSGLMSTEAFF.

CDR3 nucleotides: TGCGCCAGCAGCCAAGTATCGGGACTAGCGGGATTAAGCTCCTACGAGCAGTACTTC. Translated: CASSQVSGLAGLSSYEQYF. The genes are TRBV5-1 and TRBJ2-7, with 13 bases matching TRBD2. The CDR3 covers 19 residues. CDR1 and CDR2 from the germline V gene are SGHRS and YFSETQ. After removal of 4 bases from V and 0 bases from J, the junction contained 13 bases not matched to a gene.

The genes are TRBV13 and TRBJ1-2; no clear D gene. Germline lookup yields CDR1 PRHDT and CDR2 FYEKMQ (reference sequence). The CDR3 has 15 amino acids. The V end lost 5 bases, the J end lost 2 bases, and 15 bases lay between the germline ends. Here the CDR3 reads CASSRYTAGNYGYTF. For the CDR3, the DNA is TGTGCCAGCAGCCGATATACAGCGGGAAACTATGGCTACACCTTC.

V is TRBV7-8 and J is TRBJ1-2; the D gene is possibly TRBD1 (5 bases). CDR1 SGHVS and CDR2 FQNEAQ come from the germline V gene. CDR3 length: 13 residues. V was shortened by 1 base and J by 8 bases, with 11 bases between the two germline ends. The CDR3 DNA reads TGTGCCAGCAGCTTAGGGGGCTATGAGGGCTACACCTTC. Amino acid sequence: CASSLGGYEGYTF. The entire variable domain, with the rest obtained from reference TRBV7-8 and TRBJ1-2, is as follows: GAGVSQSPRYKVAKRGQDVALRCDPISGHVSLFWYQQALGQGPEFLTYFQNEAQLDKSGLPSDRFFAERPEGSVSTLKIQRTQQEDSAVYLCASSLGGYEGYTFGSGTRLTVV.

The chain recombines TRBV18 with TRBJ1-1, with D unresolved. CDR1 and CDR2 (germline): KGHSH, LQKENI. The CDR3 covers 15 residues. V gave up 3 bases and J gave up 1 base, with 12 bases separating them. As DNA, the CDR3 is TGTGCCAGCTCACCGAACGGGGTGGGGAACACTGAAGCTTTCTTT. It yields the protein CASSPNGVGNTEAFF.

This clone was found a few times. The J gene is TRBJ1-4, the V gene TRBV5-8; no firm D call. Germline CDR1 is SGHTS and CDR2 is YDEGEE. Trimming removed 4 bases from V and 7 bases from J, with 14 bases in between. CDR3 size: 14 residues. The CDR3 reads CASSRGKALEKLFF. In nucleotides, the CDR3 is TGTGCCAGCAGCCGAGGGAAAGCTCTTGAAAAACTGTTTTTT.

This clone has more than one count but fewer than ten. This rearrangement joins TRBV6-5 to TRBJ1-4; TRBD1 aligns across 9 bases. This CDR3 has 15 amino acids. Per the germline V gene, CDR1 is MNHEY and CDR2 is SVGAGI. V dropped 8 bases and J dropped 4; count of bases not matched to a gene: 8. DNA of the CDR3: TGTGCCAGCTCCGGCGGGACAGGGAATAATGAAAAACTGTTTTTT. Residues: CASSGGTGNNEKLFF.

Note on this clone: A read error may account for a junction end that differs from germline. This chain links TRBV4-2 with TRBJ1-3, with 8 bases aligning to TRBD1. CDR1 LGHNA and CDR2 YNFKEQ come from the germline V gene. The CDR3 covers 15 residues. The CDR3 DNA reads TGTTCCAGCACCACGGCGGGGGACAGGGGAAACACCATATATTTT. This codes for CSSTTAGDRGNTIYF.

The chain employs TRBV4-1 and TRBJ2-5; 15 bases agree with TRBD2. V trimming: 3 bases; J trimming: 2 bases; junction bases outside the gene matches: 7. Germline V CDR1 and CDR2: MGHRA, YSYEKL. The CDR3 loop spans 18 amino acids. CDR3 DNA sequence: TGCGCCAGCAGCCATGGACTAGCGGGAGGGGGGTCTCAAGAGACCCAGTACTTC. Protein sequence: CASSHGLAGGGSQETQYF.

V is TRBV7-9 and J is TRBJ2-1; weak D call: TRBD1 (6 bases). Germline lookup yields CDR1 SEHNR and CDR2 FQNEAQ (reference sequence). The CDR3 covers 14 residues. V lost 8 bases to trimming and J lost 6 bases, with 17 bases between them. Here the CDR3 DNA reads TGTGCCAGCGGGACCGGGACATTGGGCAATGAGCAGTTCTTC. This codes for CASGTGTLGNEQFF.

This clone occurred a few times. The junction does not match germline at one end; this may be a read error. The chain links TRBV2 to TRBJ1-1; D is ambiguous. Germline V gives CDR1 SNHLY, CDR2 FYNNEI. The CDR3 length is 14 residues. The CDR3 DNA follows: TGTGCCAGCAGTGGAGAAAGCCCGCGAGGGAATAGACTCTTT. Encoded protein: CASSGESPRGNRLF.

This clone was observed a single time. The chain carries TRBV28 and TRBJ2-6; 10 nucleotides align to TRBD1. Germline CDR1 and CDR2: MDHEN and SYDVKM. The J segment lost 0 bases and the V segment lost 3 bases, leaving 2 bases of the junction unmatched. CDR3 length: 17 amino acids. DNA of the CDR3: TGTGCCAGCAGTTTTCGGACAGGGGGCTCTGGGGCCAACGTCCTGACTTTC. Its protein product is CASSFRTGGSGANVLTF.

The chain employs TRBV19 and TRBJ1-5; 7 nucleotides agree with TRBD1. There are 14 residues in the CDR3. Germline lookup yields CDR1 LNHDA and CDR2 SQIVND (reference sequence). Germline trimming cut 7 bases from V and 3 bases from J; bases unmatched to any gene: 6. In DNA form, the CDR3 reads TGTGCCAGTAACCGACAGGGCTTCAATCAGCCCCAGCATTTT. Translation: CASNRQGFNQPQHF.

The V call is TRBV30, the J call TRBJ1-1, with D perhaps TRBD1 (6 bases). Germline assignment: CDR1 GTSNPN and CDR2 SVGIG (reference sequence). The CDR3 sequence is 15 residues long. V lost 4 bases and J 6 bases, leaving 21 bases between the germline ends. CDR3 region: CAWNGAQGRRSEAFF. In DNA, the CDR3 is TGTGCCTGGAACGGGGCGCAGGGGCGGAGGTCTGAAGCTTTCTTT.

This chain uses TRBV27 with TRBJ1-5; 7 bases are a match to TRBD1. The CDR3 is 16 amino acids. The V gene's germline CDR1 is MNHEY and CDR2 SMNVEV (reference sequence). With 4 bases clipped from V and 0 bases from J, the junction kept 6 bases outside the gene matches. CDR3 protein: CASSSLGQDSNQPQHF. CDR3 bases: TGTGCCAGCAGTTCGCTAGGACAGGATAGCAATCAGCCCCAGCATTTT.

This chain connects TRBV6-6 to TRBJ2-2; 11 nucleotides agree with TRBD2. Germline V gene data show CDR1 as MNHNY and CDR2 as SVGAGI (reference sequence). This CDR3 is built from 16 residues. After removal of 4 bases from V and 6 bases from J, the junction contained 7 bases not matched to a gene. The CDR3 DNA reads TGTGCCAGCAGTTTACTTAGCGGGAGGGCCCCCGGGGAGCTGTTTTTT. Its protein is CASSLLSGRAPGELFF.

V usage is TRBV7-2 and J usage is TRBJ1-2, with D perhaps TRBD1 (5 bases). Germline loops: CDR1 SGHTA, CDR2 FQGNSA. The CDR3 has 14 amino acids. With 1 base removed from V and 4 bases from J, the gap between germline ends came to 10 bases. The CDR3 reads CASSLVGDSYGYTF. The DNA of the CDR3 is TGTGCCAGCAGCTTAGTGGGCGACAGCTATGGCTACACCTTC. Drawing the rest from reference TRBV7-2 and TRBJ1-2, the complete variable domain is GAGVSQSPSNKVTEKGKDVELRCDPISGHTALYWYRQSLGQGLEFLIYFQGNSAPDKSGLPSDRFSAERTGGSVSTLTIQRTQQEDSAVYLCASSLVGDSYGYTFGSGTRLTVV.

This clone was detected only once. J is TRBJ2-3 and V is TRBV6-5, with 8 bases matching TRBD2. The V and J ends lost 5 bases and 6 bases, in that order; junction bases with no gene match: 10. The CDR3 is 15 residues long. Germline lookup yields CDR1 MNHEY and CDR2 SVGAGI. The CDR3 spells CASSLSGSKTDTQYF. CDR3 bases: TGTGCCAGCAGTCTAAGCGGGAGTAAGACTGATACGCAGTATTTT.

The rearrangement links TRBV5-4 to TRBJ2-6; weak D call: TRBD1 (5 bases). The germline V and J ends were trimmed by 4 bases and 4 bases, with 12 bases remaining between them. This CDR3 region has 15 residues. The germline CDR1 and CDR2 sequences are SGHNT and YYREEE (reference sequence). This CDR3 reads CASSPTRAGANVLTF. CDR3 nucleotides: TGTGCCAGCAGCCCTACCAGGGCCGGGGCCAACGTCCTGACTTTC. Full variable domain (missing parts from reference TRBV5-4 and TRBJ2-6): ETGVTQSPTHLIKTRGQQVTLRCSSQSGHNTVSWYQQALGQGPQFIFQYYREEENGRGNFPPRFSGLQFPNYSSELNVNALELDDSALYLCASSPTRAGANVLTFGAGSRLTVL.

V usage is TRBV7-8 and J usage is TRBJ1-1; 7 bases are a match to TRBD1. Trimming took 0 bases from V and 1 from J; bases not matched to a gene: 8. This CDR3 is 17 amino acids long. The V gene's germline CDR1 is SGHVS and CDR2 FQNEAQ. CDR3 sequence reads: CASSLARTGGKNTEAFF. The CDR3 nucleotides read TGTGCCAGCAGCTTAGCAAGGACAGGAGGGAAGAACACTGAAGCTTTCTTT. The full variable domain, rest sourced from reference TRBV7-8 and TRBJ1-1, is GAGVSQSPRYKVAKRGQDVALRCDPISGHVSLFWYQQALGQGPEFLTYFQNEAQLDKSGLPSDRFFAERPEGSVSTLKIQRTQQEDSAVYLCASSLARTGGKNTEAFFGQGTRLTVV.

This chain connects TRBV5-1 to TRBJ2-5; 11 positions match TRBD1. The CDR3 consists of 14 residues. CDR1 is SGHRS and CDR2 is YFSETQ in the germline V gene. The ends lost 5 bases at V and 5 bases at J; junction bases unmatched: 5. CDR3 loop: CASRRTGGWETQYF. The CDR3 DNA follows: TGCGCCAGCAGGCGGACAGGGGGCTGGGAGACCCAGTACTTC.

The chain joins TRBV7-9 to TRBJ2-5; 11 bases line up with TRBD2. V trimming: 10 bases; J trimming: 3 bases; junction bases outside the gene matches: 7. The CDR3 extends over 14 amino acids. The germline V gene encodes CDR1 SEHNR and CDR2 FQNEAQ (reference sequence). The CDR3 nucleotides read TGTGCCACCGGACTAGCGGGTCGTGAAGAGACCCAGTACTTC. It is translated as CATGLAGREETQYF.

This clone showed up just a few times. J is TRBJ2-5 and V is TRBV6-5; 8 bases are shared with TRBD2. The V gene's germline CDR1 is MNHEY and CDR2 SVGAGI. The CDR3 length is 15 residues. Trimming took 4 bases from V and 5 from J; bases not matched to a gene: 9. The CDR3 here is CASSSGGGRWETQYF. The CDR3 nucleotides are TGTGCCAGCAGTTCTGGCGGCGGGAGGTGGGAGACCCAGTACTTC.

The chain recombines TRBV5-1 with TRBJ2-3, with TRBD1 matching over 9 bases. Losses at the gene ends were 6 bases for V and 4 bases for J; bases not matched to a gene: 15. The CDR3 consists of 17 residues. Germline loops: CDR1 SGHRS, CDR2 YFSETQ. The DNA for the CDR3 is TGCGCCAGCACCCTGCGGGACAGGGTACTTCTTGCAGATACGCAGTATTTT. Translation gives CASTLRDRVLLADTQYF.

This CDR3 reads CASSGGTSGRTSTDTQYF. In DNA, the CDR3 is TGCGCCAGCAGCGGGGGGACTAGCGGGAGGACTAGCACAGATACGCAGTATTTT. The chain uses TRBV5-1 and TRBJ2-3; 15 bases line up with TRBD2. The V gene end was trimmed by 4 bases and the J gene end by 0 bases; junction bases not matched to a gene: 6. The CDR3 sequence is 18 residues long. The germline V gene has CDR1 SGHRS and CDR2 YFSETQ.